What follows are 32 T cell receptor beta chains derived from one specimen sequenced in a study of T cells in Graves' hyperthyroidism and ophthalmopathy (dated by TCRdb to 2018 to 2020). Library creation used multiplex PCR. Sequenced using an Illumina HiSeq 2000. The TCR beta CDR3 regions were amplified from the RNA transcripts. For the first round of RT-PCR on the TCR CDR3, the HTBI primer set was used together with the Qiagen OneStep RT-PCR kit. The raw public data were reprocessed by TCRdb itself: fastp quality trimming at Q25, MiXCR clonotype calling, in-frame beta chains only. Identical CDR3 protein sequences are pooled into one entry, listed with their most common genes and DNA. The sample table holds roughly 740,000 distinct CDR3 sequences, of which around 17% were seen once. Roughly 8% of the sample lies in the top ten. Material for sequencing was blood. These TCRs come from a man between 18 and 35 years old with Graves' hyperthyroidism.

Comment on this clonotype: It is unclear where the CDR3 begins or ends on the DNA, so no DNA is shown, and the CDR3 is as TCRdb lists it. Here the CDR3 reads CASSLTTPSGLKRADTQYF. The rearrangement links TRBV7-2 to TRBJ2-3; no DNA check was done on the table's D call, TRBD2. The germline CDR1 and CDR2 sequences are SGHTA and FQGNSA. The CDR3 has 19 amino acids, counting both end residues.

The chain links TRBV5-5 to TRBJ2-3; 7 bases are shared with TRBD2. V shed 4 bases, J shed 5 bases, and the junction held 16 bases outside the gene matches. CDR3 length equals 17 residues. The germline V gene has CDR1 SGHKS and CDR2 YYEKEE (reference sequence). The CDR3 loop is CASSPRVLALRGDTQYF. The CDR3 coding sequence is TGTGCCAGCAGCCCACGGGTACTAGCGCTTCGGGGAGATACGCAGTATTTT. The whole variable domain, filled in from reference TRBV5-5 and TRBJ2-3, reads DAGVTQSPTHLIKTRGQQVTLRCSPISGHKSVSWYQQVLGQGPQFIFQYYEKEERGRGNFPDRFSARQFPNYSSELNVNALLLGDSALYLCASSPRVLALRGDTQYFGPGTRLTVL.

The chain uses TRBV5-6 and TRBJ2-3; the D gene is possibly TRBD1 (5 bases). Germline lookup yields CDR1 SGHDT and CDR2 YYEEEE. The CDR3 is made up of 13 amino acids. Trimming took 5 bases from V and 4 from J, leaving 11 bases between them. The CDR3 loop is CASRTAVSDTQYF. Here the CDR3 DNA reads TGTGCCAGCAGGACAGCCGTATCAGATACGCAGTATTTT.

This clonotype was seen only a few times. The V gene is TRBV28, the J gene TRBJ2-7; 9 bases align to TRBD2. Trimming at V came to 4 bases and at J to 6 bases, leaving 10 bases not matched to a gene. The CDR3 contains 15 residues. The germline V gene has CDR1 MDHEN and CDR2 SYDVKM. CDR3: CASSSPGTSPGEQYF. The CDR3 region has the DNA TGTGCCAGCAGTTCCCCAGGGACTAGCCCTGGCGAGCAGTACTTC. Variable domain in full (rest from reference TRBV28 and TRBJ2-7): DVKVTQSSRYLVKRTGEKVFLECVQDMDHENMFWYRQDPGLGLRLIYFSYDVKMKEKGDIPEGYSVSREKKERFSLILESASTNQTSMYLCASSSPGTSPGEQYFGPGTRLTVT.

Only a few counts were recorded for this clonotype. The chain has TRBV3-1 and TRBJ2-1; TRBD2 matches at 8 bases. CDR1 is LGHDT and CDR2 is YNNKEL in the germline V gene (reference sequence). The CDR3 contains 16 residues. V shed 5 bases and J 10 bases; nucleotides not matched to a gene: 16. CDR3 nucleotides: TGTGCCAGCAGCTTCCGGGGTAGCGGGATTTCTCGAGAGCAGTTCTTC. Translated: CASSFRGSGISREQFF.

Ten or more counts support this clonotype. The chain couples TRBV7-2 to TRBJ1-5; D is undetermined. Germline loops: CDR1 SGHTA, CDR2 FQGNSA. There are 15 residues in the CDR3. V was shortened by 1 base and J by 6 bases, with 13 bases between the two germline ends. The CDR3 region is CASSLGLMSGQPQHF. Written as DNA, the CDR3 is TGTGCCAGCAGCTTAGGACTGATGAGCGGTCAGCCCCAGCATTTT.

This clonotype was counted between two and nine times. The chain recombines TRBV12-3 or TRBV12-4 with TRBJ1-5, with a weak D call TRBD1 (6 bases). The V end was cut by 6 bases, the J end by 5 bases, with 17 bases between. The CDR3 extends over 15 amino acids. The CDR3 sequence is CASSQAQGKDQPQHF. CDR3 nucleotides: TGTGCCAGCAGCCAGGCACAGGGAAAGGATCAGCCCCAGCATTTT.

This clonotype was seen at least ten times. This rearrangement joins TRBV20-1 to TRBJ2-5, with D perhaps matching TRBD2 (6 bases). Germline CDR1 reads DFQATT; CDR2 reads SNEGSKA (reference sequence). Trimming removed 1 base at V and 2 bases at J, with 11 bases between. The CDR3 has 14 residues. This CDR3 is CSARAPGTQETQYF. The CDR3 DNA follows: TGCAGTGCTAGAGCCCCCGGGACTCAAGAGACCCAGTACTTC.

The rearrangement joins TRBV18 to TRBJ2-4; 9 bases match TRBD1. The germline V gene has CDR1 KGHSH and CDR2 LQKENI. The CDR3 sequence is 15 residues long. V was clipped by 0 bases and J by 8 bases; unmatched bases: 5. In DNA, the CDR3 is TGTGCCAGCTCACCACCACAGGGGGCGCGGGACATTCAGTACTTC. It is translated as CASSPPQGARDIQYF.

J is TRBJ1-1 and V is TRBV29-1; maybe TRBD1 (6 bases). The V gene's germline CDR1 is SQVTM and CDR2 ANQGSEA. Trimming cost V 5 bases and J 1 base, with 17 bases left between them. The CDR3 runs 15 residues. For the CDR3, the DNA is TGCAGCGTTCCAAGCGGAGGGGGGACGAACACTGAAGCTTTCTTT. Translating it yields CSVPSGGGTNTEAFF.

This clonotype was seen repeatedly, ten times or more. The chain recombines TRBV18 with TRBJ1-5, with D tentatively TRBD1 (6 bases). Trimming removed 3 bases from V and 5 bases from J, with 11 bases in between. The germline V gene encodes CDR1 KGHSH and CDR2 LQKENI. The CDR3 covers 14 residues. CDR3 sequence (DNA): TGTGCCAGCTCACCCCGGAAGGGGGATCAGCCCCAGCATTTT. This encodes CASSPRKGDQPQHF.

For the CDR3, the DNA is TGTGCCAGCAGTTTAGCGGCCAGAGCCAAAAACATTCAGTACTTC. Its protein product is CASSLAARAKNIQYF. This chain joins TRBV12-3 or TRBV12-4 and TRBJ2-4, with D hard to call. The CDR3 is 15 residues long. V gave up 0 bases and J gave up 0 bases, with 6 bases separating them.

Concerning this clonotype itself: An end of the junction differs from the germline gene, which may be a read error. V is TRBV19 and J is TRBJ2-5, with D perhaps assigned TRBD1 or TRBD2 (6 bases each). The CDR3 runs 14 residues. Germline V CDR1 and CDR2: LNHDA, SQIVND (reference sequence). The CDR3 protein is CATTRPGARETEYF. The CDR3 bases are TGTGCCACCACCCGGCCGGGGGCGCGAGAGACCGAGTACTTC. Complete variable domain (other parts from reference TRBV19 and TRBJ2-5): DGGITQSPKYLFRKEGQNVTLSCEQNLNHDAMYWYRQDPGQGLRLIYYSQIVNDFQKGDIAEGYSVSREKKESFPLTVTSAQKNPTAFYLCATTRPGARETEYFGPGTRLLVL.

This clonotype was picked up many times. The J gene is TRBJ1-2, the V gene TRBV28, with a tentative D call TRBD1 (5 bases). CDR1 MDHEN and CDR2 SYDVKM come from the germline V gene. This CDR3 has 14 residues. V lost 6 bases and J 1 base, leaving 12 bases between the germline ends. This chain's CDR3 is CASRTGGLNYGYTF. Here the CDR3 DNA reads TGTGCCAGCAGAACAGGAGGACTTAACTATGGCTACACCTTC.

At least ten counts were recorded for this clonotype. The V gene is TRBV24-1, the J gene TRBJ2-3; D not certain. This CDR3 is 17 amino acids long. Germline V gene sequence: CDR1 KGHDR, CDR2 SFDVKD. V gave up 4 bases and J gave up 2 bases, with 18 bases separating them. The CDR3 bases are TGTGCCACCAGTGACCCTCCGGAGTCGGGCTTCACAGATACGCAGTATTTT. This codes for CATSDPPESGFTDTQYF.

This sequence joins TRBV27 and TRBJ2-7; D is tentatively TRBD1 or TRBD2 (6 bases each). Germline V lookup: CDR1 MNHEY, CDR2 SMNVEV (reference sequence). The V gene lost 4 bases and the J gene lost 6 bases, with 22 bases spanning the gap. The CDR3 has 16 residues. CDR3 region: CASSSLGAGPGIEQYF. The CDR3 DNA reads TGTGCCAGCAGTTCGTTGGGGGCGGGGCCGGGGATCGAGCAGTACTTC.

This clonotype was recorded at least ten times. The chain carries TRBV5-5 and TRBJ2-5; tentatively, D is TRBD1 (6 bases). Germline V gives CDR1 SGHKS, CDR2 YYEKEE (reference sequence). V lost 4 bases, J lost 1 base, and 20 bases lay in between. The CDR3 has 17 residues. In DNA form, the CDR3 reads TGTGCCAGCAGCGGCTCCCCTACAGGGACGGGCCAAGAGACCCAGTACTTC. Its translation: CASSGSPTGTGQETQYF.

As to this clonotype: This clone may be a read error of a much larger clone one base away. CDR3 loop: CASSEGAGKYEQYF. The CDR3 DNA reads as TGTGCCAGCAGTGAGGGGGCAGGGAAGTACGAGCAGTACTTC. The rearrangement uses TRBV2 and TRBJ2-7, with a tentative D call TRBD1 (6 bases). The CDR3 covers 14 residues. Per germline, CDR1 SNHLY and CDR2 FYNNEI. The V end was cut by 3 bases, the J end by 4 bases, with 13 bases between.

This clonotype has only a few counts. V is TRBV7-2 and J is TRBJ1-5; 7 bases are a match to TRBD1. The V gene end was trimmed by 4 bases and the J gene end by 3 bases; junction bases not matched to a gene: 6. Germline lookup yields CDR1 SGHTA and CDR2 FQGNSA. The CDR3 consists of 15 residues. For the CDR3, the DNA is TGTGCCAGCAGCTCCAGGACAGGCATCAATCAGCCCCAGCATTTT. Translating it yields CASSSRTGINQPQHF.

This clonotype was seen repeatedly, ten times or more. The chain couples TRBV11-1 to TRBJ2-7; the match to TRBD1 covers 9 bases. This CDR3 has 15 residues. The germline gives CDR1 SGHAT, CDR2 FQDESV (reference sequence). V lost 5 bases to trimming and J lost 3 bases; unmatched junction nucleotides: 8. The chain's CDR3 is CASSQGTGSFYEQYF. CDR3 DNA sequence: TGTGCCAGCAGCCAGGGGACAGGGTCTTTCTACGAGCAGTACTTC.

This clonotype was picked up a small number of times. The chain links TRBV20-1 to TRBJ2-1, with 7 positions matching TRBD1. CDR1 is DFQATT and CDR2 is SNEGSKA in the germline V gene (reference sequence). Trimming cost V 3 bases and J 6 bases; bases outside gene matches: 8. This CDR3 contains 14 residues. CDR3 sequence (DNA): TGCAGTGCTAGTAGAGGGGGCCCTACCAATGAGCAGTTCTTC. It yields the protein CSASRGGPTNEQFF.

This clonotype was seen a handful of times. The gene calls are TRBV9 and TRBJ1-5; 7 bases are a match to TRBD1. Germline V gene data show CDR1 as SGDLS and CDR2 as YYNGEE. V lost 0 bases and J lost 4; bases outside the gene matches: 4. The CDR3 has 15 residues. The CDR3 coding sequence is TGTGCCAGCAGCGTAGGGGACAGTTCGAATCAGCCCCAGCATTTT. It codes for CASSVGDSSNQPQHF. The full variable domain, its missing parts supplied by reference TRBV9 and TRBJ1-5, is DSGVTQTPKHLITATGQRVTLRCSPRSGDLSVYWYQQSLDQGLQFLIQYYNGEERAKGNILERFSAQQFPDLHSELNLSSLELGDSALYFCASSVGDSSNQPQHFGDGTRLSIL.

This clonotype appeared a few times. The chain joins TRBV9 to TRBJ2-3; D is unclear. The germline V gene has CDR1 SGDLS and CDR2 YYNGEE. The V end lost 0 bases, the J end lost 2 bases, and 10 bases lay between the germline ends. The CDR3 is 15 amino acids. CDR3 bases: TGTGCCAGCAGCGTAGATTCCGTGGCCACAGATACGCAGTATTTT. It codes for CASSVDSVATDTQYF.

J is TRBJ1-2 and V is TRBV24-1; 7 bases agree with TRBD1. The germline V gene encodes CDR1 KGHDR and CDR2 SFDVKD. J was trimmed by 5 bases and V by 9 bases; bases with no gene match: 5. CDR3 length: 12 residues. The CDR3 nucleotides are TGTGCCACCCAAACAGGGGATTATGGCTACACCTTC. Translating it yields CATQTGDYGYTF.

The chain links TRBV5-1 to TRBJ1-3; D gene unclear. The CDR3 extends over 15 amino acids. Germline V gene lookup returns CDR1 SGHRS and CDR2 YFSETQ. The V end lost 5 bases, the J end lost 4 bases, and 16 bases lay between the germline ends. The CDR3 loop is CASRTGMNGGNTIYF. In DNA form, the CDR3 reads TGCGCCAGCAGAACCGGGATGAATGGAGGAAACACCATATATTTT.

This clonotype was seen more than once but under ten times. The chain combines TRBV19 with TRBJ2-7; D possibly corresponds to TRBD2 (5 bases). Germline assignment: CDR1 LNHDA and CDR2 SQIVND (reference sequence). The CDR3 contains 14 residues. Trimming took off 5 bases at V and 2 bases at J, with 13 bases between the two ends. This CDR3 reads CASSPKVGAYEQYF. The CDR3 region has the DNA TGTGCCAGTAGTCCAAAGGTCGGGGCCTACGAGCAGTACTTC.

This rearrangement joins TRBV5-1 to TRBJ2-3; 10 nucleotides align to TRBD2. J was trimmed by 7 bases and V by 8 bases; bases with no gene match: 10. CDR3 length: 14 residues. From germline, CDR1 is SGHRS and CDR2 YFSETQ. The CDR3 sequence is CASAPASGRNTQYF. The CDR3, as DNA: TGCGCCAGTGCCCCGGCTAGCGGGAGAAATACGCAGTATTTT.

This clonotype was counted ten times or more. The rearrangement uses TRBV28 and TRBJ1-1; a possible D gene is TRBD1 (6 bases). The CDR3 covers 15 residues. CDR1 is MDHEN and CDR2 is SYDVKM in the germline V gene. The germline V and J ends were trimmed by 10 bases and 3 bases, with 21 bases remaining between them. The CDR3, as DNA: TGTGCCACCTTATTGCTCGGACAGAGATACACTGAAGCTTTCTTT. This codes for CATLLLGQRYTEAFF.

J is TRBJ2-1 and V is TRBV29-1; 12 positions match TRBD2. V lost 2 bases and J lost 7; bases outside the gene matches: 6. The CDR3 length is 15 residues. Germline assignment: CDR1 SQVTM and CDR2 ANQGSEA. The CDR3 region is CSVERASGRGNEQFF. As DNA, the CDR3 is TGCAGCGTTGAAAGGGCTAGCGGGAGGGGGAATGAGCAGTTCTTC.

This clonotype was seen a handful of times. J is TRBJ1-3 and V is TRBV18; no reliable D call. Trimming shortened V by 3 bases and J by 6 bases, and 9 bases separated the two germline ends. The length of the CDR3 is 13 residues. Germline V gene sequence: CDR1 KGHSH, CDR2 LQKENI. The CDR3 here is CASSPSLENTIYF. In nucleotides, the CDR3 is TGTGCCAGCTCACCGTCTCTGGAAAACACCATATATTTT.

This clonotype was seen many times. The rearrangement joins TRBV2 to TRBJ1-1, with D unresolved. The CDR3 loop spans 14 amino acids. The V end was cut by 7 bases, the J end by 2 bases, with 14 bases between. Germline lookup yields CDR1 SNHLY and CDR2 FYNNEI. The CDR3 coding sequence is TGTGCCAGCATCAGGTCCTTGGAAAACACTGAAGCTTTCTTT. It translates to CASIRSLENTEAFF.

This chain links TRBV4-2 with TRBJ2-2, with TRBD2 matching over 8 bases. After removal of 4 bases from V and 1 base from J, the junction contained 14 bases not matched to a gene. Germline CDR1 and CDR2: LGHNA and YNFKEQ. This CDR3 is built from 19 residues. The CDR3 spells CASSRFFTLAGWNTGELFF. The CDR3 DNA reads as TGTGCCAGCAGCCGCTTTTTCACCTTAGCGGGATGGAACACCGGGGAGCTGTTTTTT.